This TCR beta chain is drawn from a study of T cell changes during pregnancy in multiple sclerosis (dated by TCRdb to between 2018 and 2020). Background for the entire study: In women with multiple sclerosis, the researchers looked at how the T cell repertoire shifted as pregnancy progressed.

Library creation used the immunoSEQ multiplex PCR assay. TCRdb took this table from immuneACCESS and kept in-frame rearrangements with V and J called. Such tables lack part of the clones; where checked against another copy, unresolved V genes explain under half of the gap, and the rest is unexplained. The sample contains some 70,000 clones, 91% of them found a single time. The biggest ten clones account for about 0.27% of the sample. On this clone: The clone's antigen remains unknown. No qualities accompany the bases; no much larger clone lies one base away.

The receptor comes from a female donor in good health, enrolled as a control in a pregnancy study. The sequencing used CD4+ T cells from peripheral blood mononuclear cells, collected in the third trimester of pregnancy.

The nucleotide sequence is given as TGTGCCAGTAGTGAAAGGGAGGGAGCTGAAGCTTTCTTT. Translation gives CASSEREGAEAFF. This chain joins TRBV19 to TRBJ1-1, with the D gene too uncertain to name. CDR1 is given as LNHDA and CDR2 as SQIVND, both from the germline V gene (reference sequence). The CDR3 numbers 13 residues from cysteine through phenylalanine. The DNA shown is the 39-base CDR3, in frame from base 1. The junction shows trimming of 5 bases on V and 6 bases on J, plus 13 bases between the germline ends.